The 2 T cell receptor beta chains below come from one sample, sequenced in a study of T cells in Graves' hyperthyroidism and ophthalmopathy. TCR beta CDR3 regions were amplified from RNA. When the TCR CDR3 underwent first-round RT-PCR, the HTBI primer set was used. TCRdb processed the multiplex PCR reads anew with MiXCR; each CDR3 protein has one entry. The repertoire consists of around 340,000 distinct CDR3 sequences, with 21% occurring once and the leading ten covering over 40%. Sequences were obtained from blood. Receptor source: a woman between 45 and 65 years old with Graves' hyperthyroidism.

V gene TRBV9 combines with J gene TRBJ2-3; D is uncertain. V was clipped by 4 bases and J by 3 bases, with 15 bases between them. The CDR3 totals 15 residues. Germline values: CDR1 SGDLS, CDR2 YYNGEE. The CDR3 DNA is TGTGCCAGCAGCCTGATGGGTGAAAGGACAGATACGCAGTATTTT. It is translated as CASSLMGERTDTQYF.

This clonotype was seen ten or more times. This chain uses TRBV7-3 with TRBJ2-2, with 8 bases that match TRBD1. The CDR3 loop spans 16 amino acids. Losses at the gene ends were 2 bases for V and 1 base for J; bases not matched to a gene: 3. CDR1 is SGHTA, CDR2 FQGTGA, per germline. The CDR3: CASSLVGQGNTGELFF. The CDR3 DNA follows: TGTGCCAGCAGCTTAGTCGGACAGGGGAACACCGGGGAGCTGTTTTTT.